Below are 25 T cell receptor beta chains sequenced from a single sample in a study of Graves' ophthalmopathy and Graves' hyperthyroidism. RNA served as the template for amplifying TCR beta CDR3 regions. First-round RT-PCR with HTBI primers preceded a second-round multiplex PCR. TCRdb re-called the multiplex PCR reads through MiXCR, storing one row per CDR3 protein. The sample records around 400,000 distinct CDR3 sequences, roughly 20% being singletons. Source material: peripheral blood. The receptors were gathered from a woman under 30 with stable Graves' hyperthyroidism.

CDR3: CASSGGFPYEQYF. CDR3 nucleotide sequence: TGTGCCAGCAGCGGTGGGTTCCCCTACGAGCAGTACTTC. V usage is TRBV2 and J usage is TRBJ2-7; D not certain. V was cut by 6 bases and J by 2 bases, with 11 bases left in between. The germline V gene has CDR1 SNHLY and CDR2 FYNNEI. This CDR3 spans 13 amino acids.

This clonotype has a count of ten or more. J is TRBJ1-5 and V is TRBV6-5; D not resolved. Looked up from germline, CDR1 is MNHEY and CDR2 is SVGAGI. This CDR3 region has 14 residues. The V and J ends lost 7 bases and 3 bases respectively, with 13 bases between them. CDR3 in DNA: TGTGCCAGCATTAGGGCGGGGAACAATCAGCCCCAGCATTTT. It specifies CASIRAGNNQPQHF.

This clonotype was detected many times. This may be a read error, as it is one base from a much larger clone. J is TRBJ1-1 and V is TRBV24-1, with 7 bases lining up with TRBD1. The CDR3 spans 15 residues. Germline-derived CDR1 and CDR2 are KGHDR and SFDVKD. The CDR3 is CVTSDTRTGNTEAFF. The CDR3 bases are TGTGTCACCAGTGATACCCGGACAGGGAACACTGAAGCTTTCTTT.

The sample holds many counts of this clonotype. The rearrangement joins TRBV11-3 to TRBJ2-7; 14 nucleotides line up with TRBD2. CDR3 length equals 16 residues. Trimming removed 4 bases from V and 6 bases from J; junction bases left unmatched: 8. Germline loops: CDR1 SGHNT, CDR2 YENEEA. The CDR3 DNA follows: TGTGCCAGCAGCTCCTACGGGACTAGCGGGAGTCGCGAGCAGTACTTC. Amino acids: CASSSYGTSGSREQYF.

This clonotype was seen many times. This chain joins TRBV12-3 or TRBV12-4 and TRBJ1-5; perhaps TRBD1 as D (5 bases). The CDR3 loop spans 16 amino acids. V was cut by 5 bases and J by 0 bases, with 14 bases left in between. The CDR3, as DNA: TGTGCCAGCAGTGTCGCCGCAGGGAGTAGCAATCAGCCCCAGCATTTT. Its protein is CASSVAAGSSNQPQHF.

The chain links TRBV7-2 to TRBJ2-2, with D unresolved. V gave up 5 bases and J gave up 5 bases, with 9 bases separating them. In germline, CDR1 is SGHTA, CDR2 FQGNSA. The length of the CDR3 is 13 residues. CDR3 nucleotides: TGTGCCAGCAGCCACGACTTTACCGGGGAGCTGTTTTTT. Protein: CASSHDFTGELFF. Full variable domain (rest looked up from reference TRBV7-2 and TRBJ2-2): GAGVSQSPSNKVTEKGKDVELRCDPISGHTALYWYRQSLGQGLEFLIYFQGNSAPDKSGLPSDRFSAERTGGSVSTLTIQRTQQEDSAVYLCASSHDFTGELFFGEGSRLTVL.

In this sample, this clonotype turned up many times. The rearrangement joins TRBV11-2 to TRBJ2-7, with a weak D call TRBD2 (5 bases). CDR1 SGHAT and CDR2 FQNNGV come from the germline V gene. This CDR3 is 14 amino acids long. V was trimmed by 4 bases and J by 7 bases, leaving 17 bases between them. Here the CDR3 DNA reads TGTGCCAGCAGCTCCCGGACCCTGACGGGGGAGCAGTACTTC. Translating gives CASSSRTLTGEQYF.

Many counts were recorded for this clonotype. The V call is TRBV6-5, the J call TRBJ1-2; D is possibly TRBD1 (6 bases). The CDR3 is made up of 16 amino acids. The V gene lost 0 bases and the J gene lost 1 base, with 12 bases spanning the gap. CDR1 is MNHEY and CDR2 is SVGAGI in the germline V gene. In DNA, the CDR3 is TGTGCCAGCAGTTACTCGGCCAGGGGAGGTAACTATGGCTACACCTTC. This translates into CASSYSARGGNYGYTF.

This clonotype was detected a few times. The J gene is TRBJ1-5, the V gene TRBV6-1; no definite D call. Germline CDR1 reads MNHNS; CDR2 reads SASEGT. V lost 6 bases, J lost 7 bases, and 13 bases lay in between. CDR3 length: 13 residues. CDR3 bases: TGTGCCAGCAGAGCAGAACAGCTGCAGCCCCAGCATTTT. It translates to CASRAEQLQPQHF.

There are many counts of this clonotype. The gene calls are TRBV24-1 and TRBJ1-2; D unresolved. The CDR3 is made up of 14 amino acids. The V and J ends lost 2 bases and 1 base respectively, with 7 bases between them. The germline CDR1 and CDR2 sequences are KGHDR and SFDVKD. This CDR3 is CATSDYNSNYGYTF. CDR3 nucleotides: TGTGCCACCAGTGATTATAACAGTAACTATGGCTACACCTTC.

This clonotype was recorded many times. The rearrangement uses TRBV6-1 and TRBJ1-1, with 7 bases fitting TRBD1. This CDR3 contains 11 residues. J gave up 4 bases and V 8 bases, and 1 base lay outside the gene matches. Germline V gives CDR1 MNHNS, CDR2 SASEGT. The DNA for the CDR3 is TGTGCCAGCGACAGGGCCACTGAAGCTTTCTTT. Translation gives CASDRATEAFF.

This clonotype came up many times. The chain joins TRBV29-1 to TRBJ1-1; D is uncertain. Trimming shortened V by 1 base and J by 4 bases, and 10 bases separated the two germline ends. From germline, CDR1 is SQVTM and CDR2 ANQGSEA. The CDR3 consists of 13 residues. The CDR3 protein is CSVEVGRGTEAFF. The CDR3 DNA reads TGCAGCGTTGAAGTCGGACGCGGCACTGAAGCTTTCTTT.

The V and J genes are TRBV29-1 and TRBJ1-1; D ambiguous. The germline V gene has CDR1 SQVTM and CDR2 ANQGSEA. V was trimmed by 5 bases and J by 3 bases, leaving 13 bases between them. The CDR3 has 13 residues. The DNA for the CDR3 is TGCAGCGTTAGGACCCCTCGGTACACTGAAGCTTTCTTT. This gives the protein CSVRTPRYTEAFF.

The table lists this clonotype with many counts. This chain joins TRBV9 and TRBJ1-3; D not certain. CDR3 length: 19 amino acids. Germline values: CDR1 SGDLS, CDR2 YYNGEE. The V gene lost 0 bases and the J gene lost 0 bases, with 19 bases spanning the gap. The DNA for the CDR3 is TGTGCCAGCAGCGTAGCTCCTTCGGGAGGGCCACGCTCTGGAAACACCATATATTTT. Translated, it gives CASSVAPSGGPRSGNTIYF.

This clonotype occurred many times. The J gene is TRBJ1-3, the V gene TRBV7-9, with 9 bases identical to TRBD1. Per the germline V gene, CDR1 is SEHNR and CDR2 is FQNEAQ (reference sequence). Losses at the gene ends were 5 bases for V and 4 bases for J; bases not matched to a gene: 6. The length of the CDR3 is 15 residues. CDR3 sequence (DNA): TGTGCCAGCAGCCGCACCGGGACAGGGGGAAACACCATATATTTT. Translation: CASSRTGTGGNTIYF.

The chain has TRBV6-4 and TRBJ1-2, with D tentatively TRBD1 (5 bases). The CDR3 contains 13 residues. The germline V gene has CDR1 MRHNA and CDR2 SNTAGT. V lost 3 bases, J lost 4 bases, and 9 bases lay in between. Written as DNA, the CDR3 is TGTGCCAGCAGTGAACAGGAGGGCTATGGCTACACCTTC. This sequence encodes CASSEQEGYGYTF.

This chain uses TRBV18 with TRBJ2-7; 12 bases are shared with TRBD2. Per the germline V gene, CDR1 is KGHSH and CDR2 is LQKENI. The CDR3 has 14 residues. J gave up 2 bases and V 8 bases, and 4 bases lay outside the gene matches. CDR3 bases: TGTGCCAGCGTGGGGACTAGCGGGCCCTACGAGCAGTACTTC. Protein: CASVGTSGPYEQYF. The variable domain in full, with the rest retrieved from reference TRBV18 and TRBJ2-7, is NAGVMQNPRHLVRRRGQEARLRCSPMKGHSHVYWYRQLPEEGLKFMVYLQKENIIDESGMPKERFSAEFPKEGPSILRIQQVVRGDSAAYFCASVGTSGPYEQYFGPGTRLTVT.

The chain recombines TRBV2 with TRBJ2-7; possibly TRBD2 for D (5 bases). Germline V lookup: CDR1 SNHLY, CDR2 FYNNEI. The V end lost 5 bases, the J end lost 5 bases, and 10 bases lay between the germline ends. The CDR3 is made up of 12 amino acids. CDR3 coding DNA: TGTGCCAGCAGTAATTCCGGGGACGAGCAGTACTTC. Translation: CASSNSGDEQYF.

This clonotype came up many times. The chain couples TRBV12-3 or TRBV12-4 to TRBJ1-5; 10 bases fit TRBD1. The CDR3 spans 15 residues. The V and J ends lost 6 bases and 1 base, in that order; junction bases with no gene match: 3. CDR3 residues: CASRETGGSNQPQHF. The CDR3 DNA sequence: TGTGCCAGCAGAGAGACAGGGGGCAGCAATCAGCCCCAGCATTTT.

This clonotype was counted at least ten times. The V and J genes are TRBV28 and TRBJ1-5, with 10 bases identical to TRBD1. Germline CDR1 reads MDHEN; CDR2 reads SYDVKM. This CDR3 contains 15 residues. The trim removed 7 bases at V and 9 bases at J, leaving 12 bases unmatched. The CDR3 DNA reads TGTGCCAGCACCCTCCCCGGGACAGGGGCTCTGCCCCAGCATTTT. This codes for CASTLPGTGALPQHF.

The chain recombines TRBV20-1 with TRBJ2-1; 10 nucleotides align to TRBD2. This CDR3 is built from 13 residues. CDR1 and CDR2 (germline): DFQATT, SNEGSKA (reference sequence). V shed 6 bases and J 7 bases; nucleotides not matched to a gene: 6. The CDR3 DNA reads as TGCAGTGCGTGGCTAGCGGGAGTAAATGAGCAGTTCTTC. Amino acids: CSAWLAGVNEQFF.

This clonotype was recorded many times. The gene calls are TRBV11-2 and TRBJ2-7; 9 nucleotides line up with TRBD2. Trimming removed 4 bases from V and 2 bases from J; junction bases left unmatched: 6. This CDR3 comprises 15 residues. Per germline, CDR1 SGHAT and CDR2 FQNNGV. The CDR3 DNA sequence: TGTGCCAGCAGCTCCGCGACTAGCGGTCCCTACGAGCAGTACTTC. It specifies CASSSATSGPYEQYF.

This clonotype was recorded many times. This rearrangement joins TRBV12-3 or TRBV12-4 to TRBJ1-2; TRBD1 is a possible D gene (5 bases). The length of the CDR3 is 13 residues. V was trimmed by 3 bases and J by 4 bases, leaving 9 bases between them. CDR3 sequence (DNA): TGTGCCAGCAGTTTCCGCAGGGCCTATGGCTACACCTTC. Its translation is CASSFRRAYGYTF.

There are many counts of this clonotype. The CDR3 DNA is TGTGCCATCAGTGAGTCCGGGAGCAGGGATGAGACCCAGTACTTC. Its protein product is CAISESGSRDETQYF. The chain carries TRBV10-3 and TRBJ2-5; D possibly corresponds to TRBD2 (6 bases). The V end lost 0 bases, the J end lost 5 bases, and 13 bases lay between the germline ends. Germline values: CDR1 ENHRY, CDR2 SYGVKD. The CDR3 covers 15 residues.

In its sample, this clonotype was seen many times. The rearrangement joins TRBV12-3 or TRBV12-4 to TRBJ2-3, with 9 bases identical to TRBD2. With 5 bases clipped from V and 8 bases from J, the junction kept 17 bases outside the gene matches. This CDR3 has 17 residues. The CDR3 sequence is CASSHNRGGGSRGTQYF. The CDR3 DNA reads TGTGCCAGCAGTCATAACCGCGGGGGGGGCTCCCGTGGTACGCAGTATTTT.